The source of this T cell receptor beta chain is a study of shared clonotypes between healthy human individuals. Study-wide background: Per donor, CD8 memory used one plate, CD8 naive used two, CD4 memory used three and CD4 naive used three.

It was at deep level that the assay was run. Each cell subset's genomic DNA was divided evenly among several immunoSEQ plates. In the original analysis: ImmunoSEQ only sent back junction sequences with no quality scores, so filtering was done differently. The method was immunoSEQ multiplex PCR; TCRdb's version includes in-frame clones alone and lacks a portion of them. V and J calls and clone size follow that table, whereas D and trimming were derived from the DNA. The sample consists of 550,000 to 850,000 clones, over 60% of them appearing once. This CDR3 comprises 14 residues. V gave up 0 bases and J gave up 7 bases, with 10 bases separating them. CDR1 is SGHRS, CDR2 YFSETQ, per germline.

The specimen sequenced was memory CD4+ T cells sorted from blood. Sample subset: CD45RA-negative fraction. This sequence originates from a woman in her twenties or thirties in good health. This rearrangement joins TRBV5-1 to TRBJ1-4; D not certain. The CDR3 sequence: CASSLAVSSEKLFF. In DNA form, the CDR3 reads TGCGCCAGCAGCTTGGCCGTGTCCAGTGAAAAACTGTTTTTT.